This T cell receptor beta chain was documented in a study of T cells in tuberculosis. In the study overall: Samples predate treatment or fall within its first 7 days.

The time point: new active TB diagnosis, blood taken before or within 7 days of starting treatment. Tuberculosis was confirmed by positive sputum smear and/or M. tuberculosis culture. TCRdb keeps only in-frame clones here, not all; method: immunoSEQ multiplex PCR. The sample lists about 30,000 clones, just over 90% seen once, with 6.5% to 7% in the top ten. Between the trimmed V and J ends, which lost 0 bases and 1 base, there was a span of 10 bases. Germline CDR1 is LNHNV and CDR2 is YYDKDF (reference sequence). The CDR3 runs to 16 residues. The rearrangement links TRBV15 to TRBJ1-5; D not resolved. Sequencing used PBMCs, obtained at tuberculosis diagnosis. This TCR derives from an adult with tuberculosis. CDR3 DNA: TGTGCCACCAGCAGAGATCGGGAGTTCAGCAATCAGCCCCAGCATTTT. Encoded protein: CATSRDREFSNQPQHF.